These 16 T cell receptor beta chains share one sample of origin, sequenced in a study of cytomegalovirus exposure and HLA in healthy donors. 13 Jbeta primers and 60 Vbeta primers were used for the PCR. TCRdb's table, derived via immunoSEQ multiplex PCR, lists solely in-frame clones and lacks some. Of some 65,000 clones in the sample, 55% to 65% were seen once. Sequenced material: PBMCs. The receptor source for this set is a man under 40 in good health and CMV-seronegative.

The chain links TRBV6-5 to TRBJ2-7, with TRBD2 identical over 9 bases. Unmatched junction bases numbered 6, after V lost 2 bases and J lost 4 bases. The CDR3 covers 15 residues. CDR1 and CDR2 (germline): MNHEY, SVGAGI. The CDR3 loop reads CASSYRRGGQYEQYF. In DNA, the CDR3 is TGTGCCAGCAGTTACAGGCGGGGGGGCCAGTACGAGCAGTACTTC.

The gene calls are TRBV15 and TRBJ2-7; 7 positions agree with TRBD1. The CDR3 has 15 residues. Looked up from germline, CDR1 is LNHNV and CDR2 is YYDKDF (reference sequence). The trim removed 3 bases at V and 2 bases at J, leaving 7 bases unmatched. Written as DNA, the CDR3 is TGTGCCACCAGCAGCGCTGACAGGGCAGCCTACGAGCAGTACTTC. This sequence encodes CATSSADRAAYEQYF.

This chain's CDR3 is CASSGSTANYGYTF. The CDR3 coding sequence is TGTGCCAGCAGTGGATCGACAGCTAACTATGGCTACACCTTC. The genes are TRBV25-1 and TRBJ1-2, with a weak D call TRBD1 (5 bases). Germline lookup yields CDR1 MGHDK and CDR2 SYGVNS. V was pared by 4 bases and J by 0 bases, with 9 bases between. This CDR3 contains 14 residues.

This chain joins TRBV7-2 and TRBJ2-4; 8 bases are a match to TRBD2. The CDR3 consists of 16 residues. V shed 0 bases and J 15 bases; nucleotides not matched to a gene: 16. Germline V gene sequence: CDR1 SGHTA, CDR2 FQGNSA. CDR3 sequence (DNA): TGTGCCAGCAGCTTAGCTTCGAACGGGGGGGGTGTTGGGGTGTACTTC. This translates into CASSLASNGGGVGVYF.

The genes are TRBV9 and TRBJ1-2, with 9 bases lining up with TRBD1. The trim removed 0 bases at V and 7 bases at J, leaving 4 bases unmatched. This CDR3 has 14 amino acids. The germline gives CDR1 SGDLS, CDR2 YYNGEE. This CDR3 reads CASSVERDRVGYTF. The CDR3 nucleotides read TGTGCCAGCAGCGTAGAAAGGGACAGGGTTGGCTACACCTTC. Drawing the rest from reference TRBV9 and TRBJ1-2, the complete variable domain is DSGVTQTPKHLITATGQRVTLRCSPRSGDLSVYWYQQSLDQGLQFLIQYYNGEERAKGNILERFSAQQFPDLHSELNLSSLELGDSALYFCASSVERDRVGYTFGSGTRLTVV.

V is TRBV5-4 and J is TRBJ2-5; the D gene is possibly TRBD2 (6 bases). CDR1 and CDR2 from the germline V gene are SGHNT and YYREEE (reference sequence). The CDR3 runs to 11 residues. The germline V and J ends were trimmed by 7 bases and 3 bases, with 7 bases remaining between them. The CDR3 region is CASPGEETQYF. The CDR3 bases are TGTGCCAGCCCGGGAGAAGAGACCCAGTACTTC.

The V and J genes are TRBV25-1 and TRBJ1-1; D remains ambiguous. This CDR3 is built from 15 residues. Deletions cut 1 base from V and 0 bases from J, with 9 bases between. The germline V gene has CDR1 MGHDK and CDR2 SYGVNS. CDR3 loop: CASSEFGGMNTEAFF. In DNA form, the CDR3 reads TGTGCCAGCAGTGAATTCGGCGGGATGAACACTGAAGCTTTCTTT.

This chain connects TRBV7-9 to TRBJ2-7; D perhaps matches TRBD1 (7 bases). The V gene's germline CDR1 is SEHNR and CDR2 FQNEAQ (reference sequence). V was cut by 6 bases and J by 4 bases, with 10 bases left in between. The CDR3 extends over 12 amino acids. The CDR3, as DNA: TGTGCCAGCAGGGCAGGGGGGTACGAGCAGTACTTC. Translating it yields CASRAGGYEQYF. Filled out from reference TRBV7-9 and TRBJ2-7, the complete variable domain reads DTGVSQNPRHKITKRGQNVTFRCDPISEHNRLYWYRQTLGQGPEFLTYFQNEAQLEKSRLLSDRFSAERPKGSFSTLEIQRTEQGDSAMYLCASRAGGYEQYFGPGTRLTVT.

This clone was counted a few times. This chain connects TRBV7-8 to TRBJ2-3, with D perhaps matching TRBD2 (5 bases). V lost 1 base, J lost 0 bases, and 11 bases lay in between. In germline, CDR1 is SGHVS, CDR2 FQNEAQ. The CDR3 has 16 amino acids. The CDR3 DNA is TGTGCCAGCAGCTTAGTAGCGACGAGGAGCACAGATACGCAGTATTTT. Translation: CASSLVATRSTDTQYF.

The chain uses TRBV25-1 and TRBJ1-1; D unresolved. The CDR3 extends over 10 amino acids. Germline V gene lookup returns CDR1 MGHDK and CDR2 SYGVNS. V gave up 6 bases and J gave up 11 bases, with 10 bases separating them. CDR3 region: CASRNTEAFF. CDR3 coding DNA: TGTGCCAGCAGGAATACGGAGGCTTTCTTT.

The chain couples TRBV4-2 to TRBJ2-7; TRBD2 matches 8 bases. Germline values: CDR1 LGHNA, CDR2 YNFKEQ. V lost 4 bases and J lost 0; bases outside the gene matches: 8. CDR3 size: 16 residues. The CDR3 DNA sequence: TGTGCCAGCAGCCTACGGACTAGCTTTGACTCCTACGAGCAGTACTTC. It encodes CASSLRTSFDSYEQYF.

V gene TRBV5-1 combines with J gene TRBJ1-1, with D tentatively TRBD1 (6 bases). Germline V lookup: CDR1 SGHRS, CDR2 YFSETQ. The CDR3 spans 14 residues. V was pared by 4 bases and J by 10 bases, with 20 bases between. The CDR3 protein is CASSELQQGSGAFF. The CDR3 coding sequence is TGCGCCAGCAGCGAGCTACAACAGGGAAGCGGAGCTTTCTTT. The full variable domain, rest sourced from reference TRBV5-1 and TRBJ1-1, is KAGVTQTPRYLIKTRGQQVTLSCSPISGHRSVSWYQQTPGQGLQFLFEYFSETQRNKGNFPGRFSGRQFSNSRSEMNVSTLELGDSALYLCASSELQQGSGAFFGQGTRLTVV.

In this sample, this clone turned up a few times. V usage is TRBV5-4 and J usage is TRBJ2-7, with D maybe TRBD1 (5 bases). This CDR3 spans 11 amino acids. Germline lookup yields CDR1 SGHNT and CDR2 YYREEE (reference sequence). Between the trimmed V and J ends, which lost 6 bases and 5 bases, there was a span of 9 bases. The CDR3, as DNA: TGTGCCAGCACCCTGGACAACGAGCAGTACTTC. Translating gives CASTLDNEQYF.

This clone has a handful of counts. V usage is TRBV15 and J usage is TRBJ2-5, with a weak D call TRBD1 (5 bases). CDR1 LNHNV and CDR2 YYDKDF come from the germline V gene (reference sequence). This CDR3 contains 12 residues. The CDR3 coding sequence is TGTTCGACAGCTTTAGACCAAGAGACCCAGTACTTC. It codes for CSTALDQETQYF.

This sequence joins TRBV6-5 and TRBJ1-2; TRBD1 might be the D (6 bases). The CDR3 runs to 15 residues. V was pared by 6 bases and J by 6 bases, with 20 bases between. Germline V gene sequence: CDR1 MNHEY, CDR2 SVGAGI. The CDR3 region is CASRSDLTGFNGYTF. CDR3 in DNA: TGTGCCAGCAGATCCGACCTTACAGGGTTCAATGGCTACACCTTC.

V and J are TRBV11-2 and TRBJ2-7; the match to TRBD2 covers 8 bases. Trimming removed 1 base from V and 3 bases from J; junction bases left unmatched: 2. This CDR3 is built from 14 residues. CDR1 SGHAT and CDR2 FQNNGV come from the germline V gene. The CDR3 DNA reads as TGTGCCAGCAGCTTAGCGGGAGGGGACTACGAGCAGTACTTC. This codes for CASSLAGGDYEQYF.